These T cell receptor beta chains were read from a single sample in a study of a mutant IDH1 vaccine in newly diagnosed glioma. TCRdb keeps only in-frame clones here, not all; method: immunoSEQ multiplex PCR. The top ten hold around 3.8% of the sample, which has some 25,000 clones, 82% seen once. Which antigens these TCRs recognize remains unknown. Sequenced material: PBMCs, taken from a glioma patient whose treatment included an IDH1 peptide vaccine. Receptors originate from a man aged 40-49 years with glioma. Some clones in this sample may be carry-over from other donors' samples. The CDR3 runs from the conserved cysteine through the conserved F or W. D genes are given only for firm matches. Clone size is not always given. Where it is, it says once, few, many or a class for expanded clones.

j_call | clone_size | d_call | v_call | cdr3_nt | cdr3_aa
TRBJ2-2 | NA | NA | TRBV29-1 | TGCAGCGCTAGGGGACAGAACACCGGGGAGCTGTTTTTT | CSARGQNTGELFF
TRBJ1-6 | once | TRBD1 | TRBV19 | TGTGCCAGTAGTATAGGGGGACAGGGAAATAATTCACCCCTCCACTTT | CASSIGGQGNNSPLHF
TRBJ1-1 | NA | NA | TRBV7-8 | TGTGCCAGCAGCTTAGTGCAGGGACGGCCTGAAGCTTTCTTT | CASSLVQGRPEAFF
TRBJ2-1 | NA | NA | TRBV10-3 | TGTGCCATCAGTGACAGGGGGGACAATGAGCAGTTCTTC | CAISDRGDNEQFF
TRBJ2-2 | NA | TRBD2 | TRBV4-1 | TGCGCCAGCAGCCGGAGCGGCGGGGGAAACACCGGGGAGCTGTTTTTT | CASSRSGGGNTGELFF
TRBJ2-3 | NA | TRBD1 | TRBV5-1 | TGCGCCAGCAGCAGGCAATCCGGGACAGGGGAAGATACGCAGTATTTT | CASSRQSGTGEDTQYF
TRBJ2-6 | NA | NA | TRBV7-9 | TGTGCCAGCAGCCAAGCAAATGCTGGGGCCAACGTCCTGACTTTC | CASSQANAGANVLTF
TRBJ1-5 | NA | NA | TRBV9 | TGTGCCAGCAGCGCCCCCGGTAGCAATCAGCCCCAGCATTTT | CASSAPGSNQPQHF
TRBJ2-2 | NA | NA | TRBV11-2 | TGTGCCAGCAGCTTAGAATATCGGGGGACGGGCGGGGAGCTGTTTTTT | CASSLEYRGTGGELFF
TRBJ2-5 | NA | TRBD1 | TRBV5-4 | TGTGCCAGCAGCTGGGGACAGGGCGAGGCAGAGACCCAGTACTTC | CASSWGQGEAETQYF
TRBJ1-2 | NA | NA | TRBV6-1 | TGTGCCAGCAGTGAACGGACAGTTTATGGCTACACCTTC | CASSERTVYGYTF
TRBJ1-6 | NA | NA | TRBV4-2 | TGTGCCAGCAGCCCCGGACAGCTCGACCTTTATAATTCACCCCTCCACTTT | CASSPGQLDLYNSPLHF
TRBJ2-1 | NA | TRBD2 | TRBV7-3 | TGTGCCAGCAGCACCCATTCGGGGGGGCAGGATGAGCAGTTCTTC | CASSTHSGGQDEQFF
TRBJ2-1 | once | NA | TRBV5-4 | TGTGCCAGCAGCTTGGACTGGGAGCAGTTCTTC | CASSLDWEQFF
TRBJ2-7 | NA | NA | TRBV14 | TGTGCCAGCAGCCAAGATAGGAGAAGAACCTACGAGCAGTACTTC | CASSQDRRRTYEQYF
TRBJ2-7 | NA | NA | TRBV30 | TGTGCCTGGAGTGTAGTCTACGAGCAGTACTTC | CAWSVVYEQYF
TRBJ1-2 | once | TRBD1 | TRBV29-1 | TGCAGCGTTGGACAGGGGCAAGATTATGGCTACACCTTC | CSVGQGQDYGYTF
TRBJ1-1 | few | TRBD1 | TRBV30 | TGTGCCGGACAGGGGACCCACACTGAAGCTTTCTTT | CAGQGTHTEAFF
TRBJ1-5 | NA | NA | TRBV6-1 | TGTGCCAGCAGTGAGTGGAGGGATTATAGCAATCAGCCCCAGCATTTT | CASSEWRDYSNQPQHF
TRBJ1-2 | NA | TRBD1 | TRBV7-2 | TGTGCCAGCAGTCGAGACCGGGACAGCGTCGCTAACTATGGCTACACCTTC | CASSRDRDSVANYGYTF
TRBJ1-4 | NA | NA | TRBV5-1 | TGCGCCAGCAGCTTGGGTGTGATCAGGAATGAAAAACTGTTTTTT | CASSLGVIRNEKLFF
TRBJ2-7 | NA | TRBD2 | TRBV6-1 | TGTGCCAGCAGGCCTAGCGGGGGGACCTACGAGCAGTACTTC | CASRPSGGTYEQYF